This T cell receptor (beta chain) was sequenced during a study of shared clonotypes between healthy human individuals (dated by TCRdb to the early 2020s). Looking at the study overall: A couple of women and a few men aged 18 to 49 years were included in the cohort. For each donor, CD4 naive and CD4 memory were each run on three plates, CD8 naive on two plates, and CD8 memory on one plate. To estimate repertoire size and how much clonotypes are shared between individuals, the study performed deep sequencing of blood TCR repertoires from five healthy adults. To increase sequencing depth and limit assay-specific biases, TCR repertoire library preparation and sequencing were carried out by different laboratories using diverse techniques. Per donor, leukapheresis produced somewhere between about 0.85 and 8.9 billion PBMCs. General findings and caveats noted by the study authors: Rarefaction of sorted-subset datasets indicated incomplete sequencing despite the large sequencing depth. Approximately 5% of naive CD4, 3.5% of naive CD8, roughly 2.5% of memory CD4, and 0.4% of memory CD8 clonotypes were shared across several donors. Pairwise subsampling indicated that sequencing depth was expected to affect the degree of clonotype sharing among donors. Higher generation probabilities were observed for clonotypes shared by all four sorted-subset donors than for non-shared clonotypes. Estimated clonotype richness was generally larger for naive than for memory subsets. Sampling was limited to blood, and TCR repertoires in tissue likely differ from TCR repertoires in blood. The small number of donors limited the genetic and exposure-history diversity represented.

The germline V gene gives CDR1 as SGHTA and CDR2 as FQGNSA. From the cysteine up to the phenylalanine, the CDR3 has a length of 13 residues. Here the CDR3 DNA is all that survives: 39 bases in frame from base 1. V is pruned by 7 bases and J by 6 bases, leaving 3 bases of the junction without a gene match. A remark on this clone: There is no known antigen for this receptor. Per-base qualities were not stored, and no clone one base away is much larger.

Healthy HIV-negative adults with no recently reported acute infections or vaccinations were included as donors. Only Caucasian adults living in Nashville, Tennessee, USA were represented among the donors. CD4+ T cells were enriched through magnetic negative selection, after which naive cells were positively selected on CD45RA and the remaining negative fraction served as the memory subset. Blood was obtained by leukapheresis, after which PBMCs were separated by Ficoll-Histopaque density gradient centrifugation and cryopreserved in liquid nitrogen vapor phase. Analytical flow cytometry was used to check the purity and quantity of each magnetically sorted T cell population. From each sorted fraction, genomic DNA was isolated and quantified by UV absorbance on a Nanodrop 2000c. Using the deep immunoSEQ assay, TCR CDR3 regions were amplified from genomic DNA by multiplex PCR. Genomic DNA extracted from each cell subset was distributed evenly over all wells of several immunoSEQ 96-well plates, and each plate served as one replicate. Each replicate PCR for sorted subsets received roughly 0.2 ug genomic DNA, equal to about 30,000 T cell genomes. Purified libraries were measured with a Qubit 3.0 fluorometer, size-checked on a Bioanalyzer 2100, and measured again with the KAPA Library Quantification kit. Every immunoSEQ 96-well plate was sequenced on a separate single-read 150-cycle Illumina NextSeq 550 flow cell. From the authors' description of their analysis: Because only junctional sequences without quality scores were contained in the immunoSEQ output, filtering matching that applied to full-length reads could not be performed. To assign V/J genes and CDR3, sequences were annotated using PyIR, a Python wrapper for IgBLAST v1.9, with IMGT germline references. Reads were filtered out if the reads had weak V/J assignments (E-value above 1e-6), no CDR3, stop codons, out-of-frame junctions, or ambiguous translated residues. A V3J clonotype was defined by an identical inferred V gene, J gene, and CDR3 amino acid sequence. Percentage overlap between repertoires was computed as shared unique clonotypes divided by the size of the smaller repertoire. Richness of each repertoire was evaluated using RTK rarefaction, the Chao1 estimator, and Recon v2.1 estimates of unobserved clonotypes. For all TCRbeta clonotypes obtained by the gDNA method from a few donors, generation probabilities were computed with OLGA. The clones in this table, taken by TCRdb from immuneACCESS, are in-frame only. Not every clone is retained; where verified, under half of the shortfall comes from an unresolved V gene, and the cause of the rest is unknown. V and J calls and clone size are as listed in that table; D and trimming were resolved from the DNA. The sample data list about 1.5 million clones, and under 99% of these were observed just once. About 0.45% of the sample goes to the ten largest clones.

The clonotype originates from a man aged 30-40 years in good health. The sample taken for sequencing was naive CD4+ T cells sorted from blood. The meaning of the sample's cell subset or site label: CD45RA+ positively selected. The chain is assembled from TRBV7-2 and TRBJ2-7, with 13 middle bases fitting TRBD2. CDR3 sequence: CASTGLAGREQYF. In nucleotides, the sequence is TGTGCCAGCACGGGACTAGCGGGACGCGAGCAGTACTTC.